The rows below give T cell receptor beta chains drawn from one sample of a study of T cells after posttransplantation cyclophosphamide. Sequencing was performed with immunoSEQ multiplex PCR; in TCRdb, only in-frame clones are kept and a portion is missing. The sample was found to contain tens of thousands of clones, and every one recurs. Sequenced: PBMCs. These receptors were taken from a man in his forties or fifties in good health, CMV-negative, and a related stem cell transplant donor. Both conserved end residues are part of each CDR3. The D gene is left open where the match is weak. Clone size is stated in some rows and not others, as once, few, many or a class when expanded.

cdr3_nt: TGTGCCAGTAGTATTACCGGGAGTAAGGAAAACATTCAGTACTTC
cdr3_aa: CASSITGSKENIQYF
d_call: NA
clone_size: many
j_call: TRBJ2-4
v_call: TRBV19

cdr3_nt: TGTGCCAGCAGTGCAGGGTCCTCCTACAATGAGCAGTTCTTC
cdr3_aa: CASSAGSSYNEQFF
d_call: NA
clone_size: NA
j_call: TRBJ2-1
v_call: TRBV6-4

cdr3_nt: TGCAGCGTTGACGGGGGTGGGTCAGATACGCAGTATTTT
cdr3_aa: CSVDGGGSDTQYF
d_call: NA
clone_size: NA
j_call: TRBJ2-3
v_call: TRBV29-1

cdr3_nt: TGTGCCAGCAGCGCCGGCAGGGGCCCATATTTCAAAAACATTCAGTACTTC
cdr3_aa: CASSAGRGPYFKNIQYF
d_call: NA
clone_size: NA
j_call: TRBJ2-4
v_call: TRBV11-2

cdr3_nt: TGTGCCTGGAGTGTAGGGGGAGGGAACCAAGAGACCCAGTACTTC
cdr3_aa: CAWSVGGGNQETQYF
d_call: NA
clone_size: few
j_call: TRBJ2-5
v_call: TRBV30

cdr3_nt: TGTGCCAGCAGCCTAGAACTAGCGCCCAATGAGCAGTTCTTC
cdr3_aa: CASSLELAPNEQFF
d_call: TRBD2
clone_size: many
j_call: TRBJ2-1
v_call: TRBV7-3

cdr3_nt: TGTGCCAGCGAAAGAGGGGGCCAATCACCCCTCCACTTT
cdr3_aa: CASERGGQSPLHF
d_call: TRBD1
clone_size: many
j_call: TRBJ1-6
v_call: TRBV7-9

cdr3_nt: TGTGCTAGCAGCTTGGGGGAGGCCGGGGAGCTGTTTTTT
cdr3_aa: CASSLGEAGELFF
d_call: NA
clone_size: many
j_call: TRBJ2-2
v_call: TRBV7-7

cdr3_nt: TGTGCCATCAGTGCGACAGGTACCTACAATGAGCAGTTCTTC
cdr3_aa: CAISATGTYNEQFF
d_call: NA
clone_size: many
j_call: TRBJ2-1
v_call: TRBV10-3

cdr3_nt: TGTGCCAGCTCACCGGTCCAGGGGGCAGTTAGCGAGCAGTACTTC
cdr3_aa: CASSPVQGAVSEQYF
d_call: TRBD1
clone_size: many
j_call: TRBJ2-7
v_call: TRBV18

cdr3_nt: TGTGCCAGCAGTTCGGGTATGGGTTATGGCTACACCTTC
cdr3_aa: CASSSGMGYGYTF
d_call: NA
clone_size: many
j_call: TRBJ1-2
v_call: TRBV27

cdr3_nt: TGTGCCAGCAGCTCCAAGAGGCTAGCGGGAGCCAATGAGCAGTTCTTC
cdr3_aa: CASSSKRLAGANEQFF
d_call: TRBD2
clone_size: many
j_call: TRBJ2-1
v_call: TRBV7-3

cdr3_nt: TGCGCCAGCAGCCACGACACCATGAACATCTACAATGAGCAGTTCTTC
cdr3_aa: CASSHDTMNIYNEQFF
d_call: NA
clone_size: many
j_call: TRBJ2-1
v_call: TRBV4-1

cdr3_nt: TGTGCCATCAGAACACCGAACACCGGGGAGCTGTTTTTT
cdr3_aa: CAIRTPNTGELFF
d_call: NA
clone_size: many
j_call: TRBJ2-2
v_call: TRBV10-3

cdr3_nt: TGCGCCAGCAGCCCCGGACTAGCGGGAGAGACCCAGTACTTC
cdr3_aa: CASSPGLAGETQYF
d_call: TRBD2
clone_size: NA
j_call: TRBJ2-5
v_call: TRBV5-1

cdr3_nt: TGTGCCAGCAGCTTAGACGGTCTTGAGCAGTTCTTC
cdr3_aa: CASSLDGLEQFF
d_call: NA
clone_size: many
j_call: TRBJ2-1
v_call: TRBV7-7

cdr3_nt: TGTGCCAGCAGCCATACACCCTTAACAGGACAGGGCGGGACAGATACGCAGTATTTT
cdr3_aa: CASSHTPLTGQGGTDTQYF
d_call: TRBD1
clone_size: many
j_call: TRBJ2-3
v_call: TRBV11-2

cdr3_nt: TGTGCCAGCTCGACAGAAGGGGGATATAGCAATCAGCCCCAGCATTTT
cdr3_aa: CASSTEGGYSNQPQHF
d_call: NA
clone_size: few
j_call: TRBJ1-5
v_call: TRBV7-8

cdr3_nt: TGTGCCAGCAGCCGACAGGGAAGCACAGATACGCAGTATTTT
cdr3_aa: CASSRQGSTDTQYF
d_call: TRBD1
clone_size: few
j_call: TRBJ2-3
v_call: TRBV5-4

cdr3_nt: TGTGCCAGCGCTGCGGACAGGGCGTATGGCTACACCTTC
cdr3_aa: CASAADRAYGYTF
d_call: TRBD1
clone_size: NA
j_call: TRBJ1-2
v_call: TRBV2

cdr3_nt: TGTGCCAGCTCACCACAGAGGGAGACCCAGTACTTC
cdr3_aa: CASSPQRETQYF
d_call: NA
clone_size: few
j_call: TRBJ2-5
v_call: TRBV18

cdr3_nt: TGTGCCAGCAGTGCGCCCGGGGGGCACACAGATACGCAGTATTTT
cdr3_aa: CASSAPGGHTDTQYF
d_call: NA
clone_size: NA
j_call: TRBJ2-3
v_call: TRBV25-1

cdr3_nt: TGCGCCAGCAGCCATGGGACAGGGGAGAATTCACCCCTCCACTTT
cdr3_aa: CASSHGTGENSPLHF
d_call: TRBD1
clone_size: NA
j_call: TRBJ1-6
v_call: TRBV4-1

cdr3_nt: TGTGCCAGCGCCTGGGAGGGCAGTAATTCACCCCTCCACTTT
cdr3_aa: CASAWEGSNSPLHF
d_call: NA
clone_size: many
j_call: TRBJ1-6
v_call: TRBV6-1

cdr3_nt: TGTGCCAGCAGCCCCGGGGGTCTAGCGGCCCACAATGAGCAGTTCTTC
cdr3_aa: CASSPGGLAAHNEQFF
d_call: TRBD2
clone_size: many
j_call: TRBJ2-1
v_call: TRBV13